A single sample is the source of the 5 T cell receptor beta chains below, sequenced in a study of blood T cell repertoires in COVID-19 (dated by TCRdb to about 2020). Receptor libraries were prepared by the immunoSEQ multiplex PCR assay. TCRdb obtained this table from immuneACCESS and retained in-frame rearrangements with V and J assigned. These tables miss some clones; where compared with another copy, unresolved V genes account for less than half of the shortfall, and the remainder is unexplained. The sample includes 330,000 or so clones, with roughly nine tenths observed a single time. 15% to 20% of the sample is held by the ten biggest clonotypes. The sequenced sample consisted of PBMCs or T cells enriched from blood (not recorded which). Receptors originate from a woman in her 30s who had recovered from COVID-19.

J is TRBJ2-1 and V is TRBV2; D may be TRBD1 (6 bases). This CDR3 region has 12 residues. With 6 bases removed from V and 8 bases from J, the gap between germline ends came to 11 bases. The germline V gene encodes CDR1 SNHLY and CDR2 FYNNEI. The CDR3 nucleotides are TGTGCCAGCAGGGGGGCCCTGGATGAGCAGTTCTTC. Amino acids: CASRGALDEQFF.

The sample holds one count of this clone. The chain links TRBV2 to TRBJ2-3, with D possibly TRBD2 on 5 matching bases. Germline loops: CDR1 SNHLY, CDR2 FYNNEI. With 3 bases removed from V and 6 bases from J, the gap between germline ends came to 13 bases. This CDR3 contains 14 residues. The CDR3 spells CASSDSGPRDTQYF. CDR3 coding DNA: TGTGCCAGCAGTGACAGCGGCCCCAGGGATACGCAGTATTTT.

This rearrangement joins TRBV3-1 (or the pseudogene TRBV3-2) to TRBJ1-2; no reliable D call. The CDR3 is 15 residues long. V was trimmed by 0 bases and J by 8 bases, leaving 16 bases between them. CDR1 is LGHDT and CDR2 is YNNKEL in the germline V gene (reference sequence). The DNA of the CDR3 is TGTGCCAGCAGCCAAGATAGGTGGAGGGAGGAGGGCTACACCTTC. Its protein product is CASSQDRWREEGYTF.

The V and J genes are TRBV28 and TRBJ2-5, with 10 bases fitting TRBD1. Germline CDR1 reads MDHEN; CDR2 reads SYDVKM. This CDR3 contains 13 residues. V trimming: 6 bases; J trimming: 4 bases; junction bases outside the gene matches: 2. CDR3 region: CASRWTGGETQYF. Written as DNA, the CDR3 is TGTGCCAGCAGGTGGACAGGGGGAGAGACCCAGTACTTC.

The gene calls are TRBV6-4 and TRBJ1-1, with D possibly being TRBD1 (6 bases). This CDR3 has 15 amino acids. In germline, CDR1 is MRHNA, CDR2 SNTAGT. The V end was cut by 6 bases, the J end by 0 bases, with 14 bases between. The chain's CDR3 is CASSKEGGVNTEAFF. CDR3 bases: TGTGCCAGCAGCAAAGAGGGGGGGGTGAACACTGAAGCTTTCTTT.